Each of the 3 T cell receptor beta chains below was sequenced from the same sample in a study of PD-1 blockade in classical Hodgkin lymphoma. Time point denoted: cycle 4 day 1 (C4D1), after 5 to 7 weeks of nivolumab. With no exception, relapse followed autologous stem cell transplantation in all patients, and brentuximab vedotin exposure varied. The data were produced by immunoSEQ multiplex PCR, yet TCRdb's version contains in-frame clones alone and is incomplete. The data contain around 57,000 clones, about nine tenths of them singletons. The sequencing used peripheral blood mononuclear cells (PBMCs), collected before the fourth cycle of nivolumab. These receptor sequences come from a human donor with classical Hodgkin lymphoma.

This clone has a single count. As DNA, the CDR3 is TGTGCCAGCTCACCGGGACCGTATAGCAATCAGCCCCAGCATTTT. Its translation: CASSPGPYSNQPQHF. This chain joins TRBV18 and TRBJ1-5; D perhaps matches TRBD1 (5 bases). Germline values: CDR1 KGHSH, CDR2 LQKENI. CDR3 size: 15 residues. V lost 3 bases to trimming and J lost 0 bases, with 9 bases between them. The full variable domain, in which reference TRBV18 and TRBJ1-5 provide the parts outside the CDR3, is NAGVMQNPRHLVRRRGQEARLRCSPMKGHSHVYWYRQLPEEGLKFMVYLQKENIIDESGMPKERFSAEFPKEGPSILRIQQVVRGDSAAYFCASSPGPYSNQPQHFGDGTRLSIL.

This clone was seen only a few times. The chain is built from TRBV27 and TRBJ2-7; 9 nucleotides match TRBD1. Trimming cost V 0 bases and J 5 bases; bases outside gene matches: 5. The germline V gene encodes CDR1 MNHEY and CDR2 SMNVEV (reference sequence). CDR3 length: 15 amino acids. CDR3 coding DNA: TGTGCCAGCAGTTTATCTACAGGGGGCAGGAACGAGCAGTACTTC. It yields the protein CASSLSTGGRNEQYF.

CDR3 in DNA: TGTGCCAGCAGCTTAGGGGGAGTCAACACTGAAGCTTTCTTT. It is translated as CASSLGGVNTEAFF. The V call is TRBV7-6, the J call TRBJ1-1; D unclear. The germline gives CDR1 SGHVS, CDR2 FNYEAQ. V was pared by 1 base and J by 2 bases, with 8 bases between. CDR3 length: 14 residues.